The 19 T cell receptor beta chains given below trace back to one sample, sequenced in a study of CD8 T cells in ankylosing spondylitis. TCRdb processed the 5' RACE reads anew with MiXCR; each CDR3 protein has one entry. The sample lists approximately 180,000 distinct CDR3 sequences, 15% to 20% occurring once. The sample consisted of blood, either unsorted or a sorted T cell fraction (not recorded which). These receptors were taken from a male donor between 10 and 30 years old with ankylosing spondylitis or in good health (not recorded which).

The rearrangement links TRBV27 to TRBJ1-6; D not certain. Germline lookup yields CDR1 MNHEY and CDR2 SMNVEV (reference sequence). Trimming removed 0 bases from V and 7 bases from J, with 13 bases in between. This CDR3 spans 16 amino acids. In DNA, the CDR3 is TGTGCCAGCAGTTTATCCCCGCAAACACCAAATTCACCCCTCCACTTT. This translates into CASSLSPQTPNSPLHF.

The V gene is TRBV20-1, the J gene TRBJ1-6; 8 positions agree with TRBD1. The CDR3 length is 15 residues. The ends lost 1 base at V and 10 bases at J; junction bases unmatched: 9. Germline V gene lookup returns CDR1 DFQATT and CDR2 SNEGSKA (reference sequence). The CDR3 loop reads CSARGRARGLSPLHF. CDR3 coding DNA: TGCAGTGCTAGAGGTCGGGCCAGGGGGCTCTCACCCCTCCACTTT.

This clonotype was detected ten times or more. Germline and junction disagree at one end, which may indicate a read error. The chain uses TRBV6-2 or TRBV6-3 and TRBJ2-2; maybe TRBD1 (6 bases). This CDR3 comprises 16 residues. CDR1 and CDR2 from the germline V gene are MNHEY and SVGEGT. The CDR3 DNA reads as TGTGCCAGCAGTTACAGGGGGTGGCGGAACCCCGGGGAGCTGTTTTTT. Its protein is CASSYRGWRNPGELFF.

This clonotype has at least ten counts. The V call is TRBV6-5, the J call TRBJ1-4, with TRBD1 as a possible D gene (5 bases). The CDR3 consists of 14 residues. V gave up 2 bases and J gave up 11 bases, with 15 bases separating them. Germline V gives CDR1 MNHEY, CDR2 SVGAGI. CDR3 nucleotides: TGTGCCAGCAGTTACAAATGGGACCTACTCAAACTGTTTTTT. This gives the protein CASSYKWDLLKLFF.

This clonotype was observed many times. The CDR3 region has the DNA TGTGCCAGCAGTCGGACTAGCGGGAACGAGCAGTTCTTC. Residues: CASSRTSGNEQFF. The V gene is TRBV6-6, the J gene TRBJ2-1; 12 bases line up with TRBD2. The CDR3 consists of 13 residues. The trim removed 5 bases at V and 10 bases at J, leaving 3 bases unmatched. The germline V gene encodes CDR1 MNHNY and CDR2 SVGAGI (reference sequence).

There are many counts of this clonotype. The rearrangement uses TRBV20-1 and TRBJ1-6, with D maybe TRBD1 (5 bases). CDR3 length equals 16 residues. The V end was cut by 1 base, the J end by 7 bases, with 17 bases between. Germline-derived CDR1 and CDR2 are DFQATT and SNEGSKA (reference sequence). CDR3 bases: TGCAGTGCTAGAGCCGGGGCCAGTGGGGGGAATTCACCCCTCCACTTT. Translation gives CSARAGASGGNSPLHF.

The chain joins TRBV29-1 to TRBJ1-6; D remains unclear. This CDR3 is 12 amino acids long. Trimming took off 0 bases at V and 7 bases at J, with 4 bases between the two ends. The germline V gene has CDR1 SQVTM and CDR2 ANQGSEA. CDR3 nucleotide sequence: TGCAGCGTTGAAGATGGCAATTCACCCCTCCACTTT. Its protein is CSVEDGNSPLHF.

This clonotype has at least ten counts. The chain is built from TRBV3-1 and TRBJ2-5; D ambiguous. CDR3 length: 15 residues. Trimming shortened V by 0 bases and J by 2 bases, and 10 bases separated the two germline ends. Germline V CDR1 and CDR2: LGHDT, YNNKEL (reference sequence). CDR3 coding DNA: TGTGCCAGCAGCCAAGATGCACGAGATCAAGAGACCCAGTACTTC. Its protein is CASSQDARDQETQYF.

The count of this clonotype is one. The chain employs TRBV13 and TRBJ2-7; 7 bases map to TRBD1. CDR1 is PRHDT and CDR2 is FYEKMQ in the germline V gene (reference sequence). The CDR3 runs 14 residues. The junction had 11 bases not matched to a gene; V was cut back by 7 bases and J by 5 bases. CDR3 nucleotides: TGTGCCAGCATGGACCGGAGACAGGGTGACGAGCAGTACGTC. Amino acids: CASMDRRQGDEQYV.

This clonotype was seen repeatedly, ten times or more. The rearrangement joins TRBV9 to TRBJ2-3; weak D call: TRBD2 (6 bases). The V gene's germline CDR1 is SGDLS and CDR2 YYNGEE. Trimming took 0 bases from V and 5 from J, leaving 13 bases between them. This CDR3 is 15 amino acids long. DNA for the CDR3: TGTGCCAGCAGCGTAGTAGGGGAGGTCGGAGATACGCAGTATTTT. This encodes CASSVVGEVGDTQYF.

Many counts were recorded for this clonotype. The V and J genes are TRBV7-9 and TRBJ2-5; D may match TRBD1 or TRBD2 (6 bases each). CDR1 is SEHNR and CDR2 is FQNEAQ in the germline V gene (reference sequence). Deletions cut 5 bases from V and 1 base from J, with 14 bases between. The CDR3 has 15 residues. The CDR3 loop reads CASSTMGGIQETQYF. The CDR3 bases are TGTGCCAGCAGCACCATGGGGGGCATCCAAGAGACCCAGTACTTC.

This clonotype was seen a handful of times. The chain employs TRBV30 and TRBJ2-2; no firm D call. Germline V gene lookup returns CDR1 GTSNPN and CDR2 SVGIG (reference sequence). Trimming shortened V by 8 bases and J by 3 bases, and 10 bases separated the two germline ends. The CDR3 is 12 residues long. The DNA of the CDR3 is TGTGCCAGTGATAGGGACACCGGGGAGCTGTTTTTT. It translates to CASDRDTGELFF.

V usage is TRBV28 and J usage is TRBJ1-1; D gene ambiguous. V was pared by 6 bases and J by 2 bases, with 7 bases between. The CDR3 length is 12 residues. From germline, CDR1 is MDHEN and CDR2 SYDVKM. The DNA for the CDR3 is TGTGCCAGCAGCGGGCGCAACACTGAAGCTTTCTTT. Translated, it gives CASSGRNTEAFF.

This clonotype was detected ten times or more. The chain couples TRBV2 to TRBJ2-7, with D unclear. Trimming took off 4 bases at V and 5 bases at J, with 6 bases between the two ends. The germline V gene encodes CDR1 SNHLY and CDR2 FYNNEI. This CDR3 contains 11 residues. The CDR3 spells CASSGLNEQYF. The CDR3 nucleotides are TGTGCCAGCAGTGGCTTGAACGAGCAGTACTTC.

This clonotype was counted many times. The chain joins TRBV20-1 to TRBJ2-7, with D uncertain. V was shortened by 0 bases and J by 0 bases, with 9 bases between the two germline ends. The CDR3 consists of 14 residues. CDR1 and CDR2 from the germline V gene are DFQATT and SNEGSKA (reference sequence). This CDR3 reads CSARDRKVSYEQYF. The CDR3 DNA is TGCAGTGCTAGAGATCGTAAGGTCTCCTACGAGCAGTACTTC.

J is TRBJ2-3 and V is TRBV7-9; 12 bases agree with TRBD2. The CDR3 is made up of 17 amino acids. The J segment lost 3 bases and the V segment lost 4 bases, leaving 8 bases of the junction unmatched. From germline, CDR1 is SEHNR and CDR2 FQNEAQ (reference sequence). CDR3 DNA: TGTGCCAGCAGCTCCACCCAGACTAGCGGGAGTACAGATACGCAGTATTTT. Residues: CASSSTQTSGSTDTQYF.

The chain uses TRBV18 and TRBJ2-3; the match to TRBD1 covers 7 bases. The CDR3 is 13 amino acids. J was trimmed by 6 bases and V by 6 bases; bases with no gene match: 6. Germline CDR1 is KGHSH and CDR2 is LQKENI. Here the CDR3 reads CASSPAGGDTQYF. The CDR3 coding sequence is TGTGCCAGCTCTCCGGCAGGGGGTGATACGCAGTATTTT.

The table lists this clonotype with many counts. The chain combines TRBV18 with TRBJ2-1; D is perhaps TRBD1 (6 bases). Germline-derived CDR1 and CDR2 are KGHSH and LQKENI. The CDR3 is 13 amino acids. V lost 5 bases to trimming and J lost 5 bases, with 10 bases between them. CDR3: CASSTGRNNEQFF. As DNA, the CDR3 is TGTGCCAGCTCAACAGGGCGGAACAATGAGCAGTTCTTC.

This clonotype appeared many times. V is TRBV7-9 and J is TRBJ1-2; D is unresolved. V lost 7 bases, J lost 4 bases, and 13 bases lay in between. Germline V lookup: CDR1 SEHNR, CDR2 FQNEAQ (reference sequence). The CDR3 runs 13 residues. DNA of the CDR3: TGTGCCAGCAAGGAAGAATTCTCCTATGGCTACACCTTC. Amino acids: CASKEEFSYGYTF. Variable domain in full (rest from reference TRBV7-9 and TRBJ1-2): DTGVSQNPRHKITKRGQNVTFRCDPISEHNRLYWYRQTLGQGPEFLTYFQNEAQLEKSRLLSDRFSAERPKGSFSTLEIQRTEQGDSAMYLCASKEEFSYGYTFGSGTRLTVV.